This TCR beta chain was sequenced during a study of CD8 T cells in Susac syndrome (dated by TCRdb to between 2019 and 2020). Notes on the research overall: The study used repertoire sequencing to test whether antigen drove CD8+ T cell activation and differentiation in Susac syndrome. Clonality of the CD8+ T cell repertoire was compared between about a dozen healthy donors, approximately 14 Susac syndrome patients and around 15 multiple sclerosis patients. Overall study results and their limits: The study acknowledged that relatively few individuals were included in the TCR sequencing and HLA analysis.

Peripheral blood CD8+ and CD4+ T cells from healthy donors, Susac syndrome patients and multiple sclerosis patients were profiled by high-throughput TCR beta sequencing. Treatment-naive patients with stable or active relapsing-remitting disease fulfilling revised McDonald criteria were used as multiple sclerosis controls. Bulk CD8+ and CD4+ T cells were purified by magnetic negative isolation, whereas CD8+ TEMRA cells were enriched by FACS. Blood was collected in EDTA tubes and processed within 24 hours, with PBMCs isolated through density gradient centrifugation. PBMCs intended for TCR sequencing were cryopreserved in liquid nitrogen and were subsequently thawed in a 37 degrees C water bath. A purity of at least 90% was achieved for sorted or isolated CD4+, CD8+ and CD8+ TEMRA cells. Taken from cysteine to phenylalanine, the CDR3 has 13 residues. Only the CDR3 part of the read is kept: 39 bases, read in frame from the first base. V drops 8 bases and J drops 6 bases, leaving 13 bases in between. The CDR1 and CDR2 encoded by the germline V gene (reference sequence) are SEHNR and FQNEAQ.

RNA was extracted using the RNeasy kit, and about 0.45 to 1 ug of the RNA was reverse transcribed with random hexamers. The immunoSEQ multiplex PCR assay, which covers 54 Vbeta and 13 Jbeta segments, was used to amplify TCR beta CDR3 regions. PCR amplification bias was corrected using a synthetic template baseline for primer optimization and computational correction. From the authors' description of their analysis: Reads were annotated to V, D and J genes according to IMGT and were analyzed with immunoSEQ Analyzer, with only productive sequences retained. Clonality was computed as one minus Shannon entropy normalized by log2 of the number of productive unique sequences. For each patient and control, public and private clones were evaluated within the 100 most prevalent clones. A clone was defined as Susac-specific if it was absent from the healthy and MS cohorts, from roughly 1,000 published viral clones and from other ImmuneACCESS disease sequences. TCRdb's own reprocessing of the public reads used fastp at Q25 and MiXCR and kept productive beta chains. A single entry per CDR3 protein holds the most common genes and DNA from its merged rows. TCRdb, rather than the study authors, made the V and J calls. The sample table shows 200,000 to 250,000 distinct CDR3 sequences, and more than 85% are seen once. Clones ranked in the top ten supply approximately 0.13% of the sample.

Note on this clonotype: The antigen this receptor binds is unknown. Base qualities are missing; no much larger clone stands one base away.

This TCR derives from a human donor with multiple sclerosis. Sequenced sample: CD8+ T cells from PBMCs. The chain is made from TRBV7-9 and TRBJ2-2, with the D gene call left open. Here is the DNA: TGTGCCAGCGTCCTCGCCCCCCCCGGGGAGCTGTTTTTT. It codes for CASVLAPPGELFF. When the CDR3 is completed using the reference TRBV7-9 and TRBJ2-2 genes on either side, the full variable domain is DTGVSQNPRHKITKRGQNVTFRCDPISEHNRLYWYRQTLGQGPEFLTYFQNEAQLEKSRLLSDRFSAERPKGSFSTLEIQRTEQGDSAMYLCASVLAPPGELFFGEGSRLTVL.